This is a list of T cell receptor beta chains from one sample in a study of blood T cell repertoires in COVID-19. The method was immunoSEQ multiplex PCR; TCRdb's version includes in-frame clones alone and lacks a portion of them. The profile shows a few hundred thousand clones, over 75% of them singletons. Sequenced sample: PBMCs or T cells enriched from blood (not recorded which). These receptors originate from a woman aged 25 to 39 who had recovered from COVID-19. The CDR3 runs from the conserved cysteine through the conserved F or W. D genes are given only for firm matches. The listing skips clone size in some rows; elsewhere it reads once, few, many or a size class.

TRBV27	TRBD2	-	TRBJ2-7	CASSVSGRAWEQYF	TGTGCCAGCAGCGTTAGCGGGAGGGCCTGGGAGCAGTACTTC
TRBV7-2	-	-	TRBJ1-2	CASSLGQVYYGYTF	TGTGCCAGCAGCTTAGGCCAGGTTTACTATGGCTACACCTTC
TRBV27	-	-	TRBJ2-1	CASSLLRLSSYNEQFF	TGTGCCAGCAGTTTATTGAGGCTGAGCTCCTACAATGAGCAGTTCTTC
TRBV24-1	-	-	TRBJ1-2	CATSDLRRGYGYTF	TGTGCCACCAGTGATTTGCGCAGGGGCTATGGCTACACCTTC
TRBV6-5	-	-	TRBJ1-4	CASSFRTEVGKLFF	TGTGCCAGCAGTTTCAGGACAGAGGTCGGAAAACTGTTTTTT
TRBV29-1	-	-	TRBJ1-2	CSVDSGLGLAGGYTF	TGCAGCGTTGACTCAGGGCTAGGTTTGGCGGGGGGCTACACCTTC
TRBV29-1	TRBD1	-	TRBJ1-2	CSVERTGGVGYTF	TGCAGCGTTGAAAGGACAGGGGGTGTTGGCTACACCTTC
TRBV5-1	-	-	TRBJ1-2	CASSPGRTFYGYTF	TGCGCCAGCAGTCCGGGTAGGACTTTCTATGGCTACACCTTC
TRBV9	-	once	TRBJ2-7	CASSTGGYEQYF	TGTGCCAGCAGCACCGGGGGTTACGAGCAGTACTTC
TRBV5-8	-	-	TRBJ1-1	CASSLRVNTEAFF	TGTGCCAGCAGCTTGCGGGTGAACACTGAAGCTTTCTTT
TRBV18	-	-	TRBJ2-7	CASFPAQGSYEQYF	TGTGCCAGCTTTCCGGCGCAGGGCTCCTACGAGCAGTACTTC
TRBV19	TRBD1	-	TRBJ2-3	CASSEGQAGDTQYF	TGTGCCAGTAGTGAGGGACAGGCGGGAGATACGCAGTATTTT
TRBV5-3	TRBD1	-	TRBJ1-3	CARSRDRGNTGNTIYF	TGTGCCAGAAGCCGTGACAGGGGTAACACTGGAAACACCATATATTTT
TRBV21-1	-	-	TRBJ2-2	CASSKEPKTAGELFF	TGTGCCAGCAGCAAAGAACCCAAAACTGCCGGGGAGCTGTTTTTT
TRBV27	-	-	TRBJ2-1	CASSSPYQGIEQFF	TGTGCCAGCAGCAGCCCGTACCAGGGTATTGAGCAGTTCTTC
TRBV7-8	-	-	TRBJ1-5	CASSLVDTYSNQPQHF	TGTGCCAGCAGCTTAGTGGACACCTATAGCAATCAGCCCCAGCATTTT
TRBV3-1/TRBV3-2	-	-	TRBJ1-1	CASSQSQGEAFF	TGTGCCAGCAGCCAGTCTCAGGGGGAAGCTTTCTTT
TRBV5-5	TRBD1	-	TRBJ2-7	CASSGGQGYEQYF	TGTGCCAGCAGCGGAGGACAGGGCTACGAGCAGTACTTC
TRBV14	TRBD1	-	TRBJ1-2	CASSPGQGGYGYTF	TGTGCCAGCAGCCCAGGACAGGGGGGCTATGGCTACACCTTC
TRBV2	TRBD2	-	TRBJ2-1	CASRAGLAGGRQFF	TGTGCCAGCAGGGCTGGACTAGCGGGGGGGCGACAGTTCTTC
TRBV28	-	-	TRBJ1-5	CASSWGRRGNQPQHF	TGTGCCAGCAGTTGGGGCCGTCGGGGCAATCAGCCCCAGCATTTT
TRBV11-2	-	-	TRBJ2-3	CASSLVFADTQYF	TGTGCCAGCAGCTTAGTTTTCGCAGATACGCAGTATTTT
TRBV27	TRBD1	-	TRBJ1-1	CASRTGGWTEAFF	TGTGCCAGCAGGACAGGGGGGTGGACTGAAGCTTTCTTT
TRBV6-5	TRBD2	-	TRBJ2-7	CASRAGLAVYEQYF	TGTGCCAGCAGGGCTGGGCTAGCGGTTTACGAGCAGTACTTC
TRBV11-2	-	-	TRBJ2-7	CASSMDFTISYEQYF	TGTGCCAGCAGCATGGACTTTACTATCTCCTACGAGCAGTACTTC
TRBV6-5	TRBD1	-	TRBJ2-5	CASSYVGQGGETQYF	TGTGCCAGCAGTTACGTCGGACAGGGGGGAGAGACCCAGTACTTC
TRBV5-1	TRBD2	-	TRBJ2-3	CASSLVIGRASVTDTQYF	TGCGCCAGCAGCTTGGTTATAGGGAGGGCCTCAGTTACAGATACGCAGTATTTT
TRBV28	-	once	TRBJ2-1	CASSGQYNEQFF	TGTGCCAGCAGTGGGCAGTACAATGAGCAGTTCTTC
TRBV30	-	-	TRBJ1-1	CAWSFNTEAFF	TGTGCCTGGAGCTTCAACACTGAAGCTTTCTTT
TRBV18	TRBD2	-	TRBJ2-3	CASSPRTSGSTDTQYF	TGTGCCAGCTCACCACGTACTAGCGGCAGCACAGATACGCAGTATTTT
TRBV6-5	TRBD2	-	TRBJ2-1	CASSSGTSGRVYEQFF	TGTGCCAGCAGTTCCGGGACTAGCGGGAGGGTCTATGAGCAGTTCTTC
TRBV7-9	TRBD1	-	TRBJ1-2	CASSFGQGPNYGYTF	TGTGCCAGCAGCTTCGGACAGGGCCCCAACTATGGCTACACCTTC
TRBV18	TRBD1	-	TRBJ1-6	CASSRDRDNSPLHF	TGTGCCAGCTCAAGAGACAGGGATAATTCACCCCTCCACTTT
TRBV11-2	-	-	TRBJ2-1	CASSLILDEQFF	TGTGCCAGCAGCTTAATCCTCGATGAGCAGTTCTTC
TRBV30	-	-	TRBJ1-2	CACSPRNYGYTF	TGTGCCTGTTCCCCCCGTAACTATGGCTACACCTTC
TRBV3-1/TRBV3-2	-	-	TRBJ2-5	CASSWGVRETQYF	TGTGCCAGCAGCTGGGGGGTCCGGGAGACCCAGTACTTC
TRBV16	-	-	TRBJ1-5	CASSPDGDSNQPQHF	TGTGCCAGCAGCCCGGACGGGGATAGCAATCAGCCCCAGCATTTT
TRBV4-1	-	-	TRBJ1-2	CASSQDDRSNYGYTF	TGCGCCAGCAGCCAAGATGACAGGTCTAACTATGGCTACACCTTC
TRBV5-1	TRBD1	-	TRBJ1-2	CASNADRENGYTF	TGCGCCAGCAACGCGGACAGGGAGAATGGCTACACCTTC
TRBV11-1	-	-	TRBJ1-2	CASSLGVGHDGYTF	TGTGCCAGCAGCTTAGGGGTGGGACACGATGGCTACACCTTC
TRBV28	TRBD1	-	TRBJ1-5	CASSRADRGGGTPQHF	TGTGCCAGCAGTAGGGCAGACAGGGGGGGAGGTACGCCCCAGCATTTT
TRBV27	-	-	TRBJ2-3	CASAVVREAQYF	TGTGCCAGCGCGGTCGTGCGGGAAGCGCAGTATTTT
TRBV7-2	TRBD2	-	TRBJ2-1	CASSFRLAGANEQFF	TGTGCCAGCAGCTTCCGACTAGCGGGAGCCAATGAGCAGTTCTTC
TRBV11-2	TRBD1	few	TRBJ1-2	CASSLEAGTGPYGYTF	TGTGCCAGCAGCCTCGAAGCCGGGACAGGACCTTATGGCTACACCTTC
TRBV10-2	TRBD1	-	TRBJ2-7	CASSDSRDRAVYEQYF	TGCGCCAGCAGTGACTCAAGGGACAGGGCTGTCTACGAGCAGTACTTC
TRBV5-5	-	-	TRBJ1-1	CASKVLGANTEAFF	TGTGCCAGCAAGGTATTGGGAGCTAACACTGAAGCTTTCTTT
TRBV18	TRBD1	-	TRBJ1-1	CASSPGRGPLNTEAFF	TGTGCCAGCTCACCGGGAAGGGGGCCCCTGAACACTGAAGCTTTCTTT